This T cell receptor (beta chain) was documented in a study of control samples from healthy donors and cancer patients. Profiled with immunoSEQ multiplex PCR; TCRdb holds only in-frame clones, not every one. In the table there are 150,000 or so clones, roughly nine tenths of which are singletons. The sequencing input was blood. The clonotype originates from a man between 18 and 35 years old in good health.

The DNA of the CDR3 is TGCGCCAGCAGTTATGCATTTTCGAGCTCCTACGAGCAGTACTTC. This gives the protein CASSYAFSSSYEQYF. The chain employs TRBV5-1 and TRBJ2-7; D is unresolved. Germline CDR1 reads SGHRS; CDR2 reads YFSETQ. Trimming removed 5 bases at V and 0 bases at J, with 15 bases between. There are 15 residues in the CDR3.